The clone carrying this T cell receptor (beta chain) was detected only once. The primer mix had 60 Vbeta and 13 Jbeta primers. The assay was immunoSEQ multiplex PCR, and TCRdb's table has in-frame clones only and misses some. The sample comprises roughly 150,000 clones, around 83% of which are singletons, and approximately 2.5% rests with the top ten. The record originates from a study of cytomegalovirus exposure and HLA in healthy donors. V lost 2 bases and J lost 1, with 9 bases in between. The length of the CDR3 is 14 residues. The sequencing sample was made of PBMCs. V and J are TRBV5-7 and TRBJ1-2, with D uncertain. TRBV5-7 is an ORF for which the function is uncertain. This sequence originates from a man under 40 in good health and CMV-seropositive. Here the CDR3 DNA reads TGTGCCAGCAGCTTTCTACAGATTAACTATGGCTACACCTTC. Translated, it gives CASSFLQINYGYTF.